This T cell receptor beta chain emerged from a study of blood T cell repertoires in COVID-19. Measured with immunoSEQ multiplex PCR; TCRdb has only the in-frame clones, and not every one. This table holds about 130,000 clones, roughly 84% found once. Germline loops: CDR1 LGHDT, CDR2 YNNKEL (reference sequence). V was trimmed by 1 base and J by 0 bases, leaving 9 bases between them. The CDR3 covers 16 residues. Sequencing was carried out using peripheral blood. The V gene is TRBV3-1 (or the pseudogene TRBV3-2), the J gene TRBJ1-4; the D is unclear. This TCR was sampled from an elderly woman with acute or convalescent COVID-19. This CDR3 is CASSQAVQTTNEKLFF. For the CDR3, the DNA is TGTGCCAGCAGCCAAGCTGTGCAGACAACTAATGAAAAACTGTTTTTT.